This TCR beta chain was identified in a study of T cell responses to AZD1222 COVID-19 vaccine. The method was immunoSEQ multiplex PCR; TCRdb's version includes in-frame clones alone and lacks a portion of them. The repertoire holds about 110,000 clones, with roughly 90% as singletons. The sequencing here drew on peripheral blood, taken 28 days after the second AZD1222 dose. This TCR came from an adult who received the AZD1222 COVID-19 vaccine.

Here the CDR3 reads CASTLAGSETQYF. The CDR3 DNA reads TGTGCCAGCACACTAGCGGGGTCGGAGACCCAGTACTTC. V is TRBV7-9 and J is TRBJ2-5; 10 positions agree with TRBD2. The junction had 4 bases not matched to a gene; V was cut back by 7 bases and J by 5 bases. There are 13 residues in the CDR3. CDR1 is SEHNR and CDR2 is FQNEAQ in the germline V gene (reference sequence).